This T cell receptor beta chain appears in the sequencing data of a study of T-cell reconstitution after alpha-beta-depleted transplantation in children. Findings and limits, study-wide: T-cell numbers and diversity one year post-transplant derived largely from freshly generated T cells. From surviving recipient T cells and thymic progenitors came the high day-60 TCRbeta diversity observed in some patients.

In germline, CDR1 is SGHTA, CDR2 FQGNSA. The CDR3 runs 14 residues. Trimming stripped 5 bases from V and 1 base from J, with 11 bases between. During its preparation, the TCRbeta library received unique molecular identifiers. TCRdb re-derived calls from the PCR reads in MiXCR, one entry per CDR3 protein. The sample carries 450,000 to 600,000 distinct CDR3 sequences, about 10% recorded once. This clonotype came up many times. No antigen is known for it. J is TRBJ2-5 and V is TRBV7-2; a weak D match, TRBD1 (6 bases). Sequenced material: PBMCs, taken before TCRalphabeta/CD19-depleted stem cell transplant. The TCR was taken from a child between 2 and 9 years old with inherited bone marrow failure, due to receive a stem cell transplant. This CDR3 is CASSLDSIQETQYF. The CDR3 DNA is TGTGCCAGCAGCCTGGACAGCATCCAAGAGACCCAGTACTTC.